The entry below gives a single T cell receptor (beta chain) sequence along with its context. No antigen is known for it. This may be a read error, as it is one base from a much larger clone. This specimen belongs to a study of breast tumors, draining lymph nodes, adjacent tissues. The lymph nodes were axillary draining lymph nodes from breast cancer patients. TCRdb ran MiXCR on the multiplex PCR reads and lists one entry per CDR3 protein. The sample has under 150,000 distinct CDR3 sequences, just under 20% seen once; the top ten hold less than 4%. The CDR3 runs 15 residues. V lost 4 bases, J lost 2 bases, and 8 bases stayed unmatched. Germline V gene data show CDR1 as KGHSH and CDR2 as LQKENI. General study findings and limits: Tumors had less TCR diversity than lymph nodes, more than nontumor tissue. Data fit most tumor T cells coming from lymph node, expanding in tumor. That most tumor T cells come from lymph nodes remained unproven. Luminal-like breast cancer showed significantly higher tumor–nontumor repertoire similarity than basal-like.

The source is a female donor with breast cancer. Some clones in this sample may be carry-over from other donors' samples. The gene calls are TRBV18 and TRBJ2-7; TRBD2 agrees at 7 bases. What was sequenced was axillary lymph node tissue. The CDR3 coding sequence is TGTGCCAGCTCACGTGGCGGGAGTAACCCCTACGAGCAGTACTTC. Protein sequence: CASSRGGSNPYEQYF.